Listed below are T cell receptor beta chains from one sample, sequenced in a study of beta chain features in type 1 diabetes. Repertoires were generated with immunoSEQ multiplex PCR, while TCRdb's copy carries only in-frame clones and drops some. The data show around 650,000 clones, with 9.5% to 15% seen just once and more than 0.095% held by the top ten. Sequencing used naive CD4+ T cells from blood. These receptors all come from a man aged 30 to 39 with type 1 diabetes. The CDR3 runs from the conserved cysteine through the conserved F or W. D genes are given only for firm matches. Part of the rows lack a size; the others show once, few, many or a class for expanded clones.

CDR3 length: 15; J gene: TRBJ1-1; D gene: TRBD1; V gene: TRBV5-1; clone size: few; CDR3 DNA: TGCGCCAGCAGCTGGGGGACAGGACAGAACACTGAAGCTTTCTTT; CDR3 protein: CASSWGTGQNTEAFF
CDR3 length: 15; J gene: TRBJ2-3; D gene: .; V gene: TRBV9; clone size: few; CDR3 DNA: TGTGCCAGCAGCGTAGACCCCTCAGGCACAGATACGCAGTATTTT; CDR3 protein: CASSVDPSGTDTQYF
CDR3 length: 11; J gene: TRBJ2-7; D gene: .; V gene: TRBV7-9; clone size: many; CDR3 DNA: TGTGCCAGCAGCTTAGATTACGAGCAGTACTTC; CDR3 protein: CASSLDYEQYF
CDR3 length: 14; J gene: TRBJ2-5; D gene: .; V gene: TRBV7-9; clone size: few; CDR3 DNA: TGTGCCAGCAGCCTAGGCATAGCGTCAGAGACCCAGTACTTC; CDR3 protein: CASSLGIASETQYF
CDR3 length: 11; J gene: TRBJ1-2; D gene: .; V gene: TRBV30; clone size: .; CDR3 DNA: TGTGCCTGGACAGGGAATTCGGGCTACACCTTC; CDR3 protein: CAWTGNSGYTF
CDR3 length: 15; J gene: TRBJ2-7; D gene: TRBD1; V gene: TRBV9; clone size: .; CDR3 DNA: TGCGCCAGCAGCGGGTCTTCGGACAGGGCCTACGAGCAGTACTTC; CDR3 protein: CASSGSSDRAYEQYF
CDR3 length: 10; J gene: TRBJ1-1; D gene: .; V gene: TRBV20-1; clone size: .; CDR3 DNA: TGCAGTGCTAGGGGCACTGAAGCTTTCTTT; CDR3 protein: CSARGTEAFF
CDR3 length: 14; J gene: TRBJ2-3; D gene: TRBD2; V gene: TRBV11-2; clone size: few; CDR3 DNA: TGTGCCAGCAGCTTATCAACTAGCGTAAATACGCAGTATTTT; CDR3 protein: CASSLSTSVNTQYF
CDR3 length: 16; J gene: TRBJ1-5; D gene: .; V gene: TRBV27; clone size: once; CDR3 DNA: TGTGCCAGCAGTTTACGGGCAGATTATAGCAATCAGCCCCAGCATTTT; CDR3 protein: CASSLRADYSNQPQHF
CDR3 length: 11; J gene: TRBJ2-1; D gene: .; V gene: TRBV30; clone size: .; CDR3 DNA: TGTGCCTGGAGTTTCGTAGAAGAGCAGTTCTTC; CDR3 protein: CAWSFVEEQFF
CDR3 length: 16; J gene: TRBJ1-6; D gene: .; V gene: TRBV9; clone size: .; CDR3 DNA: TGTGCCAGCAGCGTAGTGGCAGTCTCCAGGAATTCACCCCTCCACTTT; CDR3 protein: CASSVVAVSRNSPLHF
CDR3 length: 17; J gene: TRBJ1-5; D gene: .; V gene: TRBV10-3; clone size: .; CDR3 DNA: TGTGCCATCAGTGAGTCGGGTTGGGCGGGCAGCAATCAGCCCCAGCATTTT; CDR3 protein: CAISESGWAGSNQPQHF
CDR3 length: 14; J gene: TRBJ1-1; D gene: TRBD1; V gene: TRBV5-1; clone size: once; CDR3 DNA: TGCGCCAGCAGCTTGGCTGCGCAGGGGGCTGAAGCTTTCTTT; CDR3 protein: CASSLAAQGAEAFF
CDR3 length: 11; J gene: TRBJ1-5; D gene: .; V gene: TRBV20-1; clone size: few; CDR3 DNA: TGCAGTGCTGGAGGGGACACCAAGGAGCATTTT; CDR3 protein: CSAGGDTKEHF
CDR3 length: 13; J gene: TRBJ1-2; D gene: .; V gene: TRBV9; clone size: .; CDR3 DNA: TGTGCCAGCAGCGCCCCCCCCATGGGGGGCTACACCTTC; CDR3 protein: CASSAPPMGGYTF
CDR3 length: 13; J gene: TRBJ1-6; D gene: .; V gene: TRBV11-2; clone size: few; CDR3 DNA: TGTGCCAGCAGCTTAGTTCGGAATTCACCCCTCCACTTT; CDR3 protein: CASSLVRNSPLHF
CDR3 length: 14; J gene: TRBJ1-5; D gene: .; V gene: TRBV6-5; clone size: .; CDR3 DNA: TGTGCCAGCAGTTCCCTCGGACGAGGTCAGCCCCAGCATTTT; CDR3 protein: CASSSLGRGQPQHF
CDR3 length: 16; J gene: TRBJ1-1; D gene: .; V gene: TRBV28; clone size: .; CDR3 DNA: TGTGCCAGCAGTTTGGCGGCAGCCAACATGAACACTGAAGCTTTCTTT; CDR3 protein: CASSLAAANMNTEAFF
CDR3 length: 17; J gene: TRBJ2-3; D gene: .; V gene: TRBV9; clone size: .; CDR3 DNA: TGTGCCAGCAGCGTAGTGGGGGGCCCCCCATCCGGAGATACGCAGTATTTT; CDR3 protein: CASSVVGGPPSGDTQYF
CDR3 length: 12; J gene: TRBJ1-6; D gene: .; V gene: TRBV19; clone size: few; CDR3 DNA: TGTGCCAGTAGCCGGGATAATTCACCCCTCCACTTT; CDR3 protein: CASSRDNSPLHF
CDR3 length: 15; J gene: TRBJ2-7; D gene: .; V gene: TRBV6-5; clone size: .; CDR3 DNA: TGTGCCAGCAGTTTCGCAACGGGACCGAACTACGAGCAGTACTTC; CDR3 protein: CASSFATGPNYEQYF
CDR3 length: 16; J gene: TRBJ2-3; D gene: TRBD1; V gene: TRBV15; clone size: few; CDR3 DNA: TGTGCCACCAGCAGTTCCCCAGGACAGGTCACAGATACGCAGTATTTT; CDR3 protein: CATSSSPGQVTDTQYF
CDR3 length: 17; J gene: TRBJ2-2; D gene: TRBD2; V gene: TRBV7-2; clone size: few; CDR3 DNA: TGTGCCAGCAGCCCTCGGACTAGCGGGGGTCGTTCCGGGGAGCTGTTTTTT; CDR3 protein: CASSPRTSGGRSGELFF
CDR3 length: 10; J gene: TRBJ2-2; D gene: .; V gene: TRBV28; clone size: few; CDR3 DNA: TGTGCCAGCAGTGCTAGGGAGCTGTTTTTT; CDR3 protein: CASSARELFF
CDR3 length: 15; J gene: TRBJ2-7; D gene: TRBD1; V gene: TRBV6-5; clone size: few; CDR3 DNA: TGTGCCAGCAGTCTACAGGGACAGCCACTCTACGAGCAGTACTTC; CDR3 protein: CASSLQGQPLYEQYF
CDR3 length: 17; J gene: TRBJ1-2; D gene: TRBD1; V gene: TRBV28; clone size: once; CDR3 DNA: TGTGCCAGCACCTCCGCCAGCTCTCCGACAGGGGAGGTGGGCTACACCTTC; CDR3 protein: CASTSASSPTGEVGYTF
CDR3 length: 14; J gene: TRBJ2-7; D gene: .; V gene: TRBV30; clone size: few; CDR3 DNA: TGTGCCTGGAGTAGGGCAGGGCTTCCCTACGAGCAGTACTTC; CDR3 protein: CAWSRAGLPYEQYF
CDR3 length: 14; J gene: TRBJ2-1; D gene: .; V gene: TRBV7-2; clone size: few; CDR3 DNA: TGTGCCAGCAGTCGAAGCCCGGGGACAAATGAGCAGTTCTTC; CDR3 protein: CASSRSPGTNEQFF
CDR3 length: 16; J gene: TRBJ2-3; D gene: TRBD2; V gene: TRBV11-2; clone size: .; CDR3 DNA: TGTGCCAGCACCTTCGGACTAGCGACTACCACAGATACGCAGTATTTT; CDR3 protein: CASTFGLATTTDTQYF
CDR3 length: 14; J gene: TRBJ1-2; D gene: .; V gene: TRBV7-2; clone size: .; CDR3 DNA: TGTGCCAGCAGAGCCAATCCGACAAACTATGGCTACACCTTC; CDR3 protein: CASRANPTNYGYTF
CDR3 length: 13; J gene: TRBJ2-1; D gene: .; V gene: TRBV7-2; clone size: many; CDR3 DNA: TGTGCCAGCAGCCCACTAGCTTTCGGTGAGCAGTTCTTC; CDR3 protein: CASSPLAFGEQFF
CDR3 length: 18; J gene: TRBJ2-3; D gene: .; V gene: TRBV28; clone size: .; CDR3 DNA: TGTGCCAGCACCCTATCGCCGGGACGATCTTGGAGCACAGATACGCAGTATTTT; CDR3 protein: CASTLSPGRSWSTDTQYF
CDR3 length: 12; J gene: TRBJ2-7; D gene: .; V gene: TRBV30; clone size: few; CDR3 DNA: TGTGCCTGGAGTAAGGGTCAATACGAGCAGTACTTC; CDR3 protein: CAWSKGQYEQYF
CDR3 length: 17; J gene: TRBJ1-2; D gene: .; V gene: TRBV7-9; clone size: few; CDR3 DNA: TGTGCCAGCAGCTTACGATTCACGGGCCTCGACTGGAATGGCTACACCTTC; CDR3 protein: CASSLRFTGLDWNGYTF
CDR3 length: 14; J gene: TRBJ2-7; D gene: TRBD1; V gene: TRBV7-2; clone size: few; CDR3 DNA: TGTGCCAGCAGCTTAGCTGCGGGACAGGGGTACGAGTACTTC; CDR3 protein: CASSLAAGQGYEYF
CDR3 length: 18; J gene: TRBJ1-6; D gene: TRBD1; V gene: TRBV7-2; clone size: few; CDR3 DNA: TGTGCCAGCAGCCCGCACCAAAGAGGGACAGGGGATCTTTCACCCCTCCACTTT; CDR3 protein: CASSPHQRGTGDLSPLHF
CDR3 length: 16; J gene: TRBJ1-6; D gene: .; V gene: TRBV19; clone size: .; CDR3 DNA: TGTGCCAGTAGTATAGATATCAGCACAGCTCTTTCACCCCTCCACTTT; CDR3 protein: CASSIDISTALSPLHF
CDR3 length: 14; J gene: TRBJ1-5; D gene: .; V gene: TRBV5-6; clone size: .; CDR3 DNA: TGTGCCAGCAGCTTGGGCAATGGGTACGGGCCCCAGCATTTT; CDR3 protein: CASSLGNGYGPQHF
CDR3 length: 15; J gene: TRBJ1-1; D gene: TRBD1; V gene: TRBV9; clone size: few; CDR3 DNA: TGTGCCAGCAGCGCCCCACAGGGGGGGAACACTGAAGCTTTCTTT; CDR3 protein: CASSAPQGGNTEAFF
CDR3 length: 15; J gene: TRBJ2-7; D gene: .; V gene: TRBV6-6; clone size: few; CDR3 DNA: TGTGCCAGCAGTTACGCGGCAGGGGAAAACTACGAGCAGTACTTC; CDR3 protein: CASSYAAGENYEQYF
CDR3 length: 13; J gene: TRBJ1-1; D gene: .; V gene: TRBV7-9; clone size: .; CDR3 DNA: TGTGCCAGCAGCTATCAGGGTAACACTGAAGCTTTCTTT; CDR3 protein: CASSYQGNTEAFF
CDR3 length: 13; J gene: TRBJ2-2; D gene: .; V gene: TRBV30; clone size: .; CDR3 DNA: TGTGCCTGGAGTGAGCAAGGGGCCGGGGAGCTGTTTTTT; CDR3 protein: CAWSEQGAGELFF
CDR3 length: 15; J gene: TRBJ2-4; D gene: .; V gene: TRBV6-5; clone size: .; CDR3 DNA: TGTGCCAGCAGTTACTCGCCAGCAGCCAAAAACATTCAGTACTTC; CDR3 protein: CASSYSPAAKNIQYF
CDR3 length: 15; J gene: TRBJ2-1; D gene: .; V gene: TRBV7-9; clone size: .; CDR3 DNA: TGTGCCAGCAGCTCCGATAATATTGGGATTGATGAGCAGTTCTTC; CDR3 protein: CASSSDNIGIDEQFF
CDR3 length: 13; J gene: TRBJ2-7; D gene: TRBD1; V gene: TRBV5-1; clone size: .; CDR3 DNA: TGCGCCAGCAGCCCTCCAGACAGGGACGAGCAGTACTTC; CDR3 protein: CASSPPDRDEQYF
CDR3 length: 18; J gene: TRBJ2-1; D gene: TRBD2; V gene: TRBV7-2; clone size: .; CDR3 DNA: TGTGCCAGCAGCTTAGTCCCCTCGGGTAGCGGGGTGGGCTATGAGCAGTTCTTC; CDR3 protein: CASSLVPSGSGVGYEQFF
CDR3 length: 14; J gene: TRBJ2-6; D gene: .; V gene: TRBV6-5; clone size: .; CDR3 DNA: TGTGCCACTTTCCGGGGGTCTGGGGCCAACGTCCTGACTTTC; CDR3 protein: CATFRGSGANVLTF
CDR3 length: 12; J gene: TRBJ1-1; D gene: .; V gene: TRBV29-1; clone size: .; CDR3 DNA: TGCAGCGTGTATACCGGACAGCCTGAAGCTTTCTTT; CDR3 protein: CSVYTGQPEAFF
CDR3 length: 15; J gene: TRBJ2-7; D gene: TRBD1; V gene: TRBV4-3; clone size: .; CDR3 DNA: TGCGCCAGCAGCCCGACAAGGACAGGGTTCTACGAGCAGTACTTC; CDR3 protein: CASSPTRTGFYEQYF
CDR3 length: 14; J gene: TRBJ2-7; D gene: TRBD1; V gene: TRBV19; clone size: few; CDR3 DNA: TGTGCCAGTAGTGCGTACAGGGGCAACTACGAGCAGTACTTC; CDR3 protein: CASSAYRGNYEQYF
CDR3 length: 12; J gene: TRBJ2-5; D gene: .; V gene: TRBV10-2; clone size: .; CDR3 DNA: TGCGCCAGCAGTGAGGGAGGGGAGACCCAGTACTTC; CDR3 protein: CASSEGGETQYF
CDR3 length: 13; J gene: TRBJ2-3; D gene: .; V gene: TRBV27; clone size: .; CDR3 DNA: TGTGCCAGCAGCCCTCCTGGGGCTGTAACGCAGTATTTT; CDR3 protein: CASSPPGAVTQYF
CDR3 length: 14; J gene: TRBJ2-4; D gene: .; V gene: TRBV7-2; clone size: .; CDR3 DNA: TGTGCCAGCAGCTTAGACAGGGCTAAAAACATTCAGTACTTC; CDR3 protein: CASSLDRAKNIQYF
CDR3 length: 16; J gene: TRBJ2-1; D gene: .; V gene: TRBV7-2; clone size: .; CDR3 DNA: TGTGCCAGCAGCTTAGAGGGTTGGCAGGTTGGGGATGAGCAGTTCTTC; CDR3 protein: CASSLEGWQVGDEQFF
CDR3 length: 14; J gene: TRBJ2-3; D gene: .; V gene: TRBV27; clone size: few; CDR3 DNA: TGTGCCAGCAGCCCCGGTGGCGACACAGATACGCAGTATTTT; CDR3 protein: CASSPGGDTDTQYF